The T cell receptor (beta chain) described here comes from a study of T-cell memory formation after mild COVID-19. This clonotype was counted at least ten times. Its antigen is unknown. General study points: Certain responding clones were present in pre-infection memory, suggesting participation of cross-reactive memory. Contracting clones from day 15 to 85 showed balanced CD4/CD8; later expanders favored CD4+. Mostly located in CM and EM were contracting CD4+ clones, with contracting CD8+ clones located in EMRA.

TCRdb reprocessed the 5' RACE reads via MiXCR and lists one record per CDR3 protein. Counted here are about 140,000 distinct CDR3 sequences, 11% to 15% occurring once; the ten biggest clones make up about 27%. CDR1 and CDR2 (germline): SGHNT, YYREEE (reference sequence). The CDR3 is made up of 15 amino acids. Trimming took 0 bases from V and 2 from J, leaving 11 bases between them. The sequenced material came from PBMCs or a T cell subset sorted from them (not recorded which). The receptor was isolated from an adult woman who had mild COVID-19 (a few samples of this study predate the infection). Cell type and time point are not known. V and J are TRBV5-4 and TRBJ1-1; a possible D gene is TRBD1 (6 bases). The CDR3 coding sequence is TGTGCCAGCAGCTTGGAGGGGGGTATAAACACTGAAGCTTTCTTT. Translated: CASSLEGGINTEAFF.